Below, 27 T cell receptor beta chains from the same sample are listed, as sequenced in a study of T cells in Graves' hyperthyroidism and ophthalmopathy. It was RNA transcripts that yielded the amplified TCR beta CDR3 regions. An initial round of RT-PCR targeting the TCR CDR3 relied on the HTBI primer set. TCRdb re-analysed the multiplex PCR reads in MiXCR, keeping a single row per CDR3 protein. The top ten clones hold 6.2% of a sample with tens of thousands of distinct CDR3 sequences, 49% of them seen once. The sample consisted of blood. The receptors shown here come from a woman aged 50 to 60 with Graves' hyperthyroidism that later progressed to Graves' ophthalmopathy.

This clonotype was found many times. The chain employs TRBV5-4 and TRBJ1-4; D remains unclear. Germline V CDR1 and CDR2: SGHNT, YYREEE (reference sequence). The CDR3 extends over 13 amino acids. The V gene lost 2 bases and the J gene lost 7 bases, with 9 bases spanning the gap. The CDR3 nucleotides read TGTGCCAGCAGCTTTGAGTCTCGTGAAAAACTGTTTTTT. Amino acids: CASSFESREKLFF.

This clonotype was observed at least ten times. The chain employs TRBV6-1 and TRBJ2-7, with TRBD1 as a possible D gene (7 bases). Germline V gene sequence: CDR1 MNHNS, CDR2 SASEGT. The CDR3 is 14 residues long. Trimming shortened V by 9 bases and J by 7 bases, and 22 bases separated the two germline ends. CDR3 residues: CASNRQGGLAEQYF. The CDR3, as DNA: TGTGCCAGTAACCGACAGGGAGGTTTAGCAGAGCAGTACTTC.

The gene calls are TRBV15 and TRBJ1-1; no definite D call. CDR1 LNHNV and CDR2 YYDKDF come from the germline V gene (reference sequence). Trimming pared 1 base from V and 1 base from J, leaving 16 bases between. The CDR3 has 17 residues. CDR3 nucleotide sequence: TGTGCCACCAGCAGAGGGGTGGGCAGCTCAGCGAACACTGAAGCTTTCTTT. This encodes CATSRGVGSSANTEAFF.

The chain links TRBV5-1 to TRBJ2-5; TRBD1 matches 10 bases. V lost 6 bases and J lost 5; bases outside the gene matches: 7. Looked up from germline, CDR1 is SGHRS and CDR2 is YFSETQ. The length of the CDR3 is 14 residues. CDR3 residues: CASTQGQGRETQYF. The CDR3 nucleotides are TGCGCCAGCACCCAGGGACAGGGGCGCGAGACCCAGTACTTC.

This clonotype was counted ten times or more. V and J are TRBV6-5 and TRBJ1-5, with D hard to call. This CDR3 has 15 amino acids. The ends were cut back, 0 bases at V and 0 bases at J, with 6 bases in the middle. The germline gives CDR1 MNHEY, CDR2 SVGAGI. The CDR3 nucleotides are TGTGCCAGCAGTTACTCGCCGGGTAGCAATCAGCCCCAGCATTTT. This sequence encodes CASSYSPGSNQPQHF.

This clonotype was recorded many times. This sequence joins TRBV5-5 and TRBJ2-7, with D maybe TRBD1 (5 bases). V lost 2 bases to trimming and J lost 6 bases, with 18 bases between them. The CDR3 runs to 15 residues. Germline V gene lookup returns CDR1 SGHKS and CDR2 YYEKEE (reference sequence). CDR3 in DNA: TGTGCCAGCAGCTTTAGGCAGGGTCTGCTCGGCGAGCAGTACTTC. This gives the protein CASSFRQGLLGEQYF.

This chain joins TRBV10-1 and TRBJ2-3; the match to TRBD1 covers 12 bases. Trimming removed 6 bases from V and 1 base from J; junction bases left unmatched: 11. The length of the CDR3 is 18 residues. CDR1 WNHNN and CDR2 SYGVQD come from the germline V gene (reference sequence). The CDR3, as DNA: TGCGCCAGCAGCGGGACAGGGGGCTTGATACTACGCACAGATACGCAGTATTTT. As protein: CASSGTGGLILRTDTQYF.

At least ten counts were recorded for this clonotype. The chain couples TRBV2 to TRBJ2-5, with 7 positions matching TRBD2. CDR1 is SNHLY, CDR2 FYNNEI, per germline. CDR3 length: 12 residues. The J segment lost 2 bases and the V segment lost 8 bases, leaving 2 bases of the junction unmatched. CDR3 bases: TGTGCCAGCGGGACTATACAAGAGACCCAGTACTTC. This codes for CASGTIQETQYF.

This clonotype was recorded at least ten times. The gene calls are TRBV20-1 and TRBJ2-1; 11 nucleotides align to TRBD2. CDR3 length equals 17 residues. V dropped 5 bases and J dropped 0; count of bases not matched to a gene: 9. Germline V gene lookup returns CDR1 DFQATT and CDR2 SNEGSKA (reference sequence). CDR3 loop: CSASGLAGKSSYNEQFF. Here the CDR3 DNA reads TGCAGTGCTTCCGGACTAGCGGGTAAAAGCTCCTACAATGAGCAGTTCTTC.

The genes are TRBV14 and TRBJ2-5; 12 bases agree with TRBD2. Germline trimming cut 2 bases from V and 5 bases from J; bases unmatched to any gene: 9. Germline CDR1 reads SGHDN; CDR2 reads FVKESK. There are 17 residues in the CDR3. CDR3 sequence (DNA): TGTGCCAGCAGCCAACCCCCGGGGACTAGCGGGCGCGAGACCCAGTACTTC. Protein product: CASSQPPGTSGRETQYF.

In its sample, this clonotype was seen many times. This chain connects TRBV6-6 to TRBJ2-5; TRBD1 matches 8 bases. Per germline, CDR1 MNHNY and CDR2 SVGAGI (reference sequence). Germline trimming cut 6 bases from V and 5 bases from J; bases unmatched to any gene: 11. The CDR3 loop spans 15 amino acids. The CDR3 nucleotides read TGTGCCAGCAGCCACAACCAGGGGGCATGGGAGACCCAGTACTTC. It translates to CASSHNQGAWETQYF.

V is TRBV6-1 and J is TRBJ1-2; TRBD1 agrees at 7 bases. Trimming at V came to 5 bases and at J to 4 bases, leaving 7 bases not matched to a gene. The germline gives CDR1 MNHNS, CDR2 SASEGT. The CDR3 sequence is 14 residues long. For the CDR3, the DNA is TGTGCCAGCAGTAAACTACAGGGGAGCTATGGCTACACCTTC. This gives the protein CASSKLQGSYGYTF.

The chain uses TRBV11-2 and TRBJ2-5; 9 bases match TRBD1. The CDR3 sequence is 15 residues long. J lost 4 bases, V lost 4 bases, and 7 bases had no gene match. Germline-derived CDR1 and CDR2 are SGHAT and FQNNGV. This CDR3 reads CASSSKTGGLETQYF. CDR3 nucleotide sequence: TGTGCCAGCAGCTCAAAGACAGGGGGGTTAGAGACCCAGTACTTC.

The chain uses TRBV11-2 and TRBJ2-3; 10 bases align to TRBD2. Germline V gives CDR1 SGHAT, CDR2 FQNNGV. Unmatched junction bases numbered 3, after V lost 5 bases and J lost 1 base. This CDR3 contains 15 residues. The chain's CDR3 is CASSPGTSGTDTQYF. DNA for the CDR3: TGTGCCAGCAGCCCCGGGACTAGCGGCACAGATACGCAGTATTTT.

In this sample, this clonotype turned up many times. The rearrangement joins TRBV12-3 or TRBV12-4 to TRBJ1-1; D remains ambiguous. This CDR3 has 10 residues. The V end lost 6 bases, the J end lost 13 bases, and 12 bases lay between the germline ends. The chain's CDR3 is CASRARTVFF. The CDR3, as DNA: TGTGCCAGCAGAGCCCGGACGGTTTTCTTT.

This clonotype showed up just once. CDR3 loop: CAWSPRTGVSNQPQHF. The CDR3 DNA follows: TGTGCCTGGAGTCCCCGGACAGGTGTAAGCAATCAGCCCCAGCATTTT. This sequence joins TRBV30 and TRBJ1-5; 7 bases agree with TRBD1. The CDR3 extends over 16 amino acids. In germline, CDR1 is GTSNPN, CDR2 SVGIG (reference sequence). J was trimmed by 1 base and V by 2 bases; bases with no gene match: 8.

This clonotype was seen repeatedly, ten times or more. J is TRBJ1-3 and V is TRBV20-1, with D perhaps matching TRBD1 (6 bases). Per the germline V gene, CDR1 is DFQATT and CDR2 is SNEGSKA (reference sequence). The CDR3 runs to 14 residues. The V gene lost 6 bases and the J gene lost 2 bases, with 14 bases spanning the gap. The CDR3 sequence: CSAEWGGPGNTIYF. DNA for the CDR3: TGCAGTGCCGAGTGGGGGGGCCCTGGAAACACCATATATTTT.

Note on this clonotype: Because the CDR3's place on the DNA is in doubt, the DNA is left out and the CDR3 is given as listed by TCRdb. The chain couples TRBV5-1 to TRBJ2-7; the table's D call, TRBD2, has no DNA check behind it. Germline CDR1 is SGHRS and CDR2 is YFSETQ. The CDR3 spans 20 residues, counting both ends. The CDR3 protein is CASSFYICSARLAGKHEQYF.

This clonotype was counted at least ten times. The rearrangement uses TRBV19 and TRBJ1-1; D uncertain. Trimming took 3 bases from V and 8 from J, leaving 7 bases between them. Per the germline V gene, CDR1 is LNHDA and CDR2 is SQIVND (reference sequence). This CDR3 has 11 amino acids. In DNA form, the CDR3 reads TGTGCCAGTAGTATTGTAGGGGAAGCTTTCTTT. Translated, it gives CASSIVGEAFF. Full variable domain (missing parts from reference TRBV19 and TRBJ1-1): DGGITQSPKYLFRKEGQNVTLSCEQNLNHDAMYWYRQDPGQGLRLIYYSQIVNDFQKGDIAEGYSVSREKKESFPLTVTSAQKNPTAFYLCASSIVGEAFFGQGTRLTVV.

Comments on this clonotype: Lacking the conserved final phenylalanine or tryptophan, this CDR3 likely reflects a read error. This chain uses TRBV11-2 with TRBJ1-5, with no clear D. Germline V gene sequence: CDR1 SGHAT, CDR2 FQNNGV. The CDR3 length is 15 residues. Deletions cut 0 bases from V and 3 bases from J, with 9 bases between. The CDR3 reads CASSLEADFNQPQHS. In DNA form, the CDR3 reads TGTGCCAGCAGCTTAGAGGCAGACTTCAATCAGCCCCAGCATTCT.

This clonotype was picked up many times. V is TRBV19 and J is TRBJ2-5; a weak D match, TRBD2 (6 bases). Per germline, CDR1 LNHDA and CDR2 SQIVND (reference sequence). Trimming cost V 3 bases and J 5 bases, with 22 bases left between them. The CDR3 runs 17 residues. The CDR3 coding sequence is TGTGCCAGTAGTATTAGTGCCGGAGGCGGGATGGACGAGACCCAGTACTTC. Translation: CASSISAGGGMDETQYF.

This clonotype counts as medium-sized (0.01 to 0.1%). The chain uses TRBV24-1 and TRBJ1-2; D perhaps matches TRBD1 (6 bases). The V end was cut by 4 bases, the J end by 3 bases, with 20 bases between. The V gene's germline CDR1 is KGHDR and CDR2 SFDVKD. The CDR3 runs to 17 residues. The CDR3 region is CATSDPRGHSGHYGYTF. The CDR3 nucleotides are TGTGCCACCAGTGACCCCCGGGGACACAGCGGGCACTATGGCTACACCTTC.

The rearrangement links TRBV20-1 to TRBJ2-5, with D maybe TRBD1 (6 bases). Germline-derived CDR1 and CDR2 are DFQATT and SNEGSKA (reference sequence). Trimming took off 1 base at V and 5 bases at J, with 8 bases between the two ends. CDR3 length: 12 residues. The CDR3 nucleotides read TGCAGTGCTAGAGCTCAGGGGGAGACCCAGTACTTC. Translating gives CSARAQGETQYF.

This clonotype has ten or more counts. This sequence joins TRBV5-1 and TRBJ2-7; 8 nucleotides align to TRBD2. The trim removed 4 bases at V and 0 bases at J, leaving 12 bases unmatched. This CDR3 is built from 17 residues. CDR1 is SGHRS and CDR2 is YFSETQ in the germline V gene. This chain's CDR3 is CASSPTTLAGFSYEQYF. CDR3 sequence (DNA): TGCGCCAGCAGCCCCACCACGCTAGCGGGCTTCTCCTACGAGCAGTACTTC.

This clonotype is medium-sized within its sample. The CDR3 DNA follows: TGCAGTGCATCCCGGGCCGTAGGGGGGTACGAGCAGTACTTC. It yields the protein CSASRAVGGYEQYF. V gene TRBV20-1 combines with J gene TRBJ2-7, with D tentatively TRBD1 or TRBD2 (6 bases each). Germline V gives CDR1 DFQATT, CDR2 SNEGSKA (reference sequence). Trimming removed 6 bases from V and 4 bases from J, with 19 bases in between. This CDR3 contains 14 residues.

The sample holds many counts of this clonotype. In nucleotides, the CDR3 is TGTGCCAGCAGCTTTCGACAGGGGGCCTACAATGAGCAGTTCTTC. Residues: CASSFRQGAYNEQFF. The V gene is TRBV5-4, the J gene TRBJ2-1; 9 bases fit TRBD1. Trimming cost V 2 bases and J 2 bases; bases outside gene matches: 2. This CDR3 spans 15 amino acids. Germline values: CDR1 SGHNT, CDR2 YYREEE (reference sequence).

This clonotype was counted many times. J is TRBJ1-2 and V is TRBV6-5; D perhaps matches TRBD1 (6 bases). V dropped 5 bases and J dropped 8 bases, with 15 bases sitting between them. CDR3 length: 13 residues. Germline CDR1 reads MNHEY; CDR2 reads SVGAGI. The CDR3 loop reads CASSASGGRGYTF. CDR3 bases: TGTGCCAGCAGTGCGTCCGGGGGGCGCGGCTACACCTTC.